Following are 27 T cell receptor beta chains from one sample sequenced in a study of blood T cell repertoires in COVID-19. Sequenced by immunoSEQ multiplex PCR; TCRdb stores in-frame clones only, minus some. The table lists about 270,000 clones, 75% to 95% of them singletons. The sample taken for sequencing was peripheral blood. Receptors originate from a person aged 18-29 years with COVID-19, enrolled during active disease.

The chain employs TRBV19 and TRBJ1-5; weak D call: TRBD1 (5 bases). With 2 bases removed from V and 3 bases from J, the gap between germline ends came to 11 bases. Germline CDR1 is LNHDA and CDR2 is SQIVND (reference sequence). The CDR3 is 15 amino acids. The CDR3 nucleotides are TGTGCCAGTAGTATAACGGCAGGGTTCAATCAGCCCCAGCATTTT. This codes for CASSITAGFNQPQHF.

V usage is TRBV19 and J usage is TRBJ1-5, with a weak D call TRBD1 (6 bases). This CDR3 contains 15 residues. Trimming pared 4 bases from V and 7 bases from J, leaving 17 bases between. CDR1 and CDR2 from the germline V gene are LNHDA and SQIVND (reference sequence). As DNA, the CDR3 is TGTGCCAGTAGTAAGACAGGTTCAGGTAGGCAGCCCCAGCATTTT. It codes for CASSKTGSGRQPQHF.

The chain combines TRBV7-2 with TRBJ1-1, with D uncertain. There are 12 residues in the CDR3. V lost 1 base and J lost 4, with 4 bases in between. Germline values: CDR1 SGHTA, CDR2 FQGNSA. CDR3: CASSLEATEAFF. The CDR3 DNA follows: TGTGCCAGCAGCTTAGAAGCCACTGAAGCTTTCTTT.

The chain combines TRBV3-1 (or the pseudogene TRBV3-2) with TRBJ2-7; 9 bases match TRBD1. The CDR3 is 16 amino acids. Germline V CDR1 and CDR2: LGHDT, YNNKEL (reference sequence). Unmatched junction bases numbered 8, after V lost 1 base and J lost 4 bases. The CDR3, as DNA: TGTGCCAGCAGCCAAGGTTGGGACAGGGTATGGTACGAGCAGTACTTC. This codes for CASSQGWDRVWYEQYF.

The chain recombines TRBV9 with TRBJ1-2; D may be TRBD1 (6 bases). CDR1 and CDR2 (germline): SGDLS, YYNGEE. This CDR3 contains 15 residues. Trimming cost V 1 base and J 6 bases, with 16 bases left between them. CDR3 bases: TGTGCCAGCAGCGTAACAGGGACCCTAGGGGATGGCTACACCTTC. Residues: CASSVTGTLGDGYTF.

In nucleotides, the CDR3 is TGTGCCAGCAGCTCAACTAGCTCGAACACCGGGGAGCTGTTTTTT. It codes for CASSSTSSNTGELFF. The chain is built from TRBV9 and TRBJ2-2, with D possibly matching TRBD2 (6 bases). The CDR3 totals 15 residues. Germline lookup yields CDR1 SGDLS and CDR2 YYNGEE. The ends were cut back, 4 bases at V and 0 bases at J, with 10 bases in the middle.

As regards this clone: In the same sample, other DNA sequences code for this CDR3. The V call is TRBV19, the J call TRBJ1-2, with a tentative D call TRBD1 (6 bases). This CDR3 is 12 amino acids long. Trimming cost V 3 bases and J 8 bases, with 10 bases left between them. Germline V gives CDR1 LNHDA, CDR2 SQIVND (reference sequence). Here the CDR3 reads CASSIAGVGYTF. CDR3 nucleotides: TGTGCCAGTAGTATCGCAGGGGTCGGCTACACCTTC. The full variable domain, in which reference TRBV19 and TRBJ1-2 provide the parts outside the CDR3, is DGGITQSPKYLFRKEGQNVTLSCEQNLNHDAMYWYRQDPGQGLRLIYYSQIVNDFQKGDIAEGYSVSREKKESFPLTVTSAQKNPTAFYLCASSIAGVGYTFGSGTRLTVV.

This chain uses TRBV6-6 with TRBJ1-4; perhaps TRBD1 as D (6 bases). Germline CDR1 reads MNHNY; CDR2 reads SVGAGI (reference sequence). The CDR3 is made up of 18 amino acids. The V end was cut by 5 bases, the J end by 8 bases, with 27 bases between. CDR3 protein: CASSRPRGVDKDSEKLFF. The CDR3 DNA follows: TGTGCCAGCAGTCGCCCACGGGGGGTGGACAAGGACAGCGAAAAACTGTTTTTT.

J is TRBJ1-6 and V is TRBV28; D remains ambiguous. This CDR3 is 13 amino acids long. Germline values: CDR1 MDHEN, CDR2 SYDVKM. V lost 2 bases and J lost 6, with 5 bases in between. CDR3 DNA sequence: TGTGCCAGCAGTTTAGGAGCTAATTCACCCCTCCACTTT. As protein: CASSLGANSPLHF.

The chain combines TRBV1 with TRBJ2-7; the D segment call TRBD1 is taken from the table without a DNA check. TRBV1 represents a pseudogene. The CDR3 consists of 17 residues. CDR3 sequence: CTSSQDVVRQGLWEQYF. Here the CDR3 DNA reads TGCACCAGCAGCCAAGATGTAGTGAGACAGGGACTTTGGGAGCAGTACTTC.

This chain uses TRBV29-1 with TRBJ2-1; 9 bases map to TRBD2. Trimming took 5 bases from V and 5 from J; bases not matched to a gene: 10. Germline V gene sequence: CDR1 SQVTM, CDR2 ANQGSEA. The CDR3 totals 15 residues. CDR3 sequence (DNA): TGCAGCGTTTTTTGGTTGGAGCGGGGGGACAATGAGCAGTTCTTC. Amino acid sequence: CSVFWLERGDNEQFF.

The chain has TRBV4-2 and TRBJ2-7, with 13 nucleotides matching TRBD2. Germline lookup yields CDR1 LGHNA and CDR2 YNFKEQ. The CDR3 has 15 amino acids. Trimming cost V 1 base and J 5 bases; bases outside gene matches: 2. As DNA, the CDR3 is TGTGCCAGCAGCCAAGTAGGACTAGCGGGAGACGAGCAGTACTTC. This sequence encodes CASSQVGLAGDEQYF.

The J gene is TRBJ2-2, the V gene TRBV19; no clear D gene. The germline CDR1 and CDR2 sequences are LNHDA and SQIVND (reference sequence). V was cut by 6 bases and J by 1 base, with 9 bases left in between. The CDR3 consists of 14 residues. In DNA form, the CDR3 reads TGTGCCAGTAGATTATCGGGGAACACCGGGGAGCTGTTTTTT. Protein sequence: CASRLSGNTGELFF.

The chain recombines TRBV27 with TRBJ2-1, with 9 positions matching TRBD2. CDR3 length: 15 amino acids. In germline, CDR1 is MNHEY, CDR2 SMNVEV (reference sequence). The J segment lost 4 bases and the V segment lost 10 bases, leaving 11 bases of the junction unmatched. The CDR3 loop reads CATGIAGDGYNEQFF. CDR3 coding DNA: TGTGCCACCGGGATAGCGGGAGATGGGTACAATGAGCAGTTCTTC.

This sequence joins TRBV24-1 and TRBJ1-2; D not certain. This CDR3 has 13 amino acids. CDR1 and CDR2 from the germline V gene are KGHDR and SFDVKD. The V end lost 7 bases, the J end lost 8 bases, and 16 bases lay between the germline ends. CDR3 in amino acids: CATRPREVGGYTF. The CDR3 DNA sequence: TGTGCCACCAGGCCCCGGGAGGTGGGGGGCTACACCTTC.

This chain connects TRBV29-1 to TRBJ2-1, with a weak D call TRBD1 (6 bases). CDR1 and CDR2 (germline): SQVTM, ANQGSEA. The CDR3 has 14 amino acids. V lost 3 bases and J lost 4, with 13 bases in between. The CDR3, as DNA: TGCAGCGTTGACGACAGGTTTAGGTACAATGAGCAGTTCTTC. Residues: CSVDDRFRYNEQFF.

The rearrangement joins TRBV5-4 to TRBJ2-2, with no clear D. V lost 4 bases and J lost 3, with 4 bases in between. In germline, CDR1 is SGHNT, CDR2 YYREEE (reference sequence). The CDR3 has 12 residues. CDR3 bases: TGTGCCAGCAGCCGAGACACCGGGGAGCTGTTTTTT. Amino acids: CASSRDTGELFF. Supplemented by reference TRBV5-4 and TRBJ2-2, the full variable domain reads ETGVTQSPTHLIKTRGQQVTLRCSSQSGHNTVSWYQQALGQGPQFIFQYYREEENGRGNFPPRFSGLQFPNYSSELNVNALELDDSALYLCASSRDTGELFFGEGSRLTVL.

V is TRBV28 and J is TRBJ2-5; 7 positions match TRBD1. CDR1 is MDHEN and CDR2 is SYDVKM in the germline V gene. The CDR3 covers 16 residues. V trimming: 8 bases; J trimming: 3 bases; junction bases outside the gene matches: 15. Written as DNA, the CDR3 is TGTGCCAGCGCTGATGACCGGGACAGAAAAAAAGAGACCCAGTACTTC. This gives the protein CASADDRDRKKETQYF.

This chain uses TRBV28 with TRBJ2-5; 8 bases are shared with TRBD2. Germline V gene lookup returns CDR1 MDHEN and CDR2 SYDVKM. Unmatched junction bases numbered 8, after V lost 10 bases and J lost 1 base. CDR3 size: 14 residues. The CDR3 loop reads CATNGGARQETQYF. In DNA form, the CDR3 reads TGTGCCACCAACGGGGGGGCACGCCAAGAGACCCAGTACTTC.

The chain couples TRBV10-3 to TRBJ2-7, with TRBD2 matching over 10 bases. J lost 3 bases, V lost 3 bases, and 5 bases had no gene match. The CDR3 totals 15 residues. Germline values: CDR1 ENHRY, CDR2 SYGVKD. This chain's CDR3 is CAISEQTSGLYEQYF. In nucleotides, the CDR3 is TGTGCCATCAGTGAACAGACTAGCGGGCTCTACGAGCAGTACTTC.

The chain carries TRBV7-2 and TRBJ2-1; TRBD2 agrees at 7 bases. The ends lost 6 bases at V and 7 bases at J; junction bases unmatched: 6. The CDR3 is 13 amino acids. Looked up from germline, CDR1 is SGHTA and CDR2 is FQGNSA. The CDR3 DNA follows: TGTGCCAGCAGGGCGGGAGATAGGAATGAGCAGTTCTTC. It codes for CASRAGDRNEQFF.

This rearrangement joins TRBV11-3 to TRBJ2-7, with D possibly matching TRBD2 (5 bases). Germline CDR1 SGHNT, CDR2 YENEEA. The CDR3 extends over 13 amino acids. Trimming took off 1 base at V and 4 bases at J, with 8 bases between the two ends. The CDR3 sequence: CASSLGTGYEQYF. CDR3 coding DNA: TGTGCCAGCAGCTTAGGGACTGGATACGAGCAGTACTTC.

The CDR3 DNA reads as TGTGCCAGCAGTTCAACCGCAGGACAGGGGCTGGGGGAGCAGTACTTC. This codes for CASSSTAGQGLGEQYF. V usage is TRBV27 and J usage is TRBJ2-7; 9 bases fit TRBD1. The CDR3 has 16 residues. The J segment lost 7 bases and the V segment lost 4 bases, leaving 14 bases of the junction unmatched. Germline-derived CDR1 and CDR2 are MNHEY and SMNVEV (reference sequence).

The chain combines TRBV28 with TRBJ1-2; 8 nucleotides agree with TRBD1. Germline CDR1 reads MDHEN; CDR2 reads SYDVKM. This CDR3 region has 14 residues. V was clipped by 2 bases and J by 5 bases; unmatched bases: 4. DNA for the CDR3: TGTGCCAGCAGTTTAAGTACAGGGGGATATGGCTACACCTTC. Residues: CASSLSTGGYGYTF.

The chain couples TRBV28 to TRBJ2-7; 7 bases are shared with TRBD2. After removal of 7 bases from V and 7 bases from J, the junction contained 7 bases not matched to a gene. The CDR3 sequence is 12 residues long. Germline lookup yields CDR1 MDHEN and CDR2 SYDVKM. The CDR3 DNA reads TGTGCCAGCAATGCGGGAGTCGGGGAGCAGTACTTC. Protein: CASNAGVGEQYF.

The chain employs TRBV28 and TRBJ2-7, with 10 bases matching TRBD2. Germline V CDR1 and CDR2: MDHEN, SYDVKM. The CDR3 totals 14 residues. Trimming at V came to 6 bases and at J to 3 bases, leaving 5 bases not matched to a gene. CDR3 coding DNA: TGTGCCAGCAGGGTCCGGACTAGCGGCTACGAGCAGTACTTC. Translated: CASRVRTSGYEQYF. The full variable domain, with the rest looked up from reference TRBV28 and TRBJ2-7, is DVKVTQSSRYLVKRTGEKVFLECVQDMDHENMFWYRQDPGLGLRLIYFSYDVKMKEKGDIPEGYSVSREKKERFSLILESASTNQTSMYLCASRVRTSGYEQYFGPGTRLTVT.

This clone was recorded only once. The V call is TRBV5-6, the J call TRBJ1-1; no reliable D call. Trimming removed 2 bases at V and 4 bases at J, with 18 bases between. The germline CDR1 and CDR2 sequences are SGHDT and YYEEEE. CDR3 length: 16 amino acids. The chain's CDR3 is CASSLPGGGFITEAFF. The CDR3 region has the DNA TGTGCCAGCAGCTTACCGGGAGGTGGGTTTATCACTGAAGCTTTCTTT.